Listed here are 4 T cell receptor beta chains from one sample, sequenced in a study of multiple sclerosis patients with progressive multifocal leukoencephalopathy. The time point was: before natalizumab initiation. Profiled with immunoSEQ multiplex PCR; TCRdb holds only in-frame clones, not every one. The sample has roughly 31,000 clones, about 91% seen once; the top ten hold around 1.5%. Sequenced sample: PBMCs. The receptors shown here come from a human donor with multiple sclerosis.

V and J are TRBV6-5 and TRBJ2-1; no clear D gene. The V end was cut by 6 bases, the J end by 0 bases, with 12 bases between. Germline CDR1 is MNHEY and CDR2 is SVGAGI. CDR3 length: 15 residues. CDR3 sequence: CASSRPPRSYNEQFF. The DNA of the CDR3 is TGTGCCAGCAGCCGCCCCCCACGCTCCTACAATGAGCAGTTCTTC.

CDR3 coding DNA: TGTGCCACCAACGGACTAGCGGGCCTCACCGGGGAGCTGTTTTTT. The encoded protein is CATNGLAGLTGELFF. This chain joins TRBV10-3 and TRBJ2-2, with TRBD2 matching over 11 bases. Trimming at V came to 10 bases and at J to 4 bases, leaving 8 bases not matched to a gene. The V gene's germline CDR1 is ENHRY and CDR2 SYGVKD. The CDR3 is 15 amino acids.

The gene calls are TRBV5-8 and TRBJ2-1; D may be TRBD2 (6 bases). This CDR3 is 12 amino acids long. Trimming removed 2 bases at V and 12 bases at J, with 12 bases between. In germline, CDR1 is SGHTS, CDR2 YDEGEE. CDR3 amino acids: CASSFQLAWQFF. The DNA for the CDR3 is TGTGCCAGCAGCTTTCAACTAGCATGGCAGTTCTTC.

This clone was counted between two and nine times. V and J are TRBV10-2 and TRBJ2-7; no reliable D call. The V end was cut by 1 base, the J end by 3 bases, with 1 base between. Germline V gene sequence: CDR1 WSHSY, CDR2 SAAADI. CDR3 length equals 11 residues. CDR3 in amino acids: CASSEFYEQYF. DNA of the CDR3: TGCGCCAGCAGTGAGTTCTACGAGCAGTACTTC.